The text below deals with one TCR beta chain. These data come from a study of blood T cell repertoires in COVID-19. Clones were read by immunoSEQ multiplex PCR, and TCRdb kept only the in-frame ones, dropping some. This table has about 150,000 clones, around 85% appearing once. The CDR3 is 15 amino acids. Germline lookup yields CDR1 SGHNT and CDR2 YYREEE (reference sequence). J was trimmed by 1 base and V by 2 bases; bases with no gene match: 2. The gene calls are TRBV5-4 and TRBJ2-5, with 10 positions matching TRBD1. The receptor's source is a man aged 55 to 69 with COVID-19, enrolled during active disease. The sample taken for sequencing was peripheral blood. The CDR3 coding sequence is TGTGCCAGCAGCTTCGGACAGGGGGTCCAAGAGACCCAGTACTTC. Amino acids: CASSFGQGVQETQYF.